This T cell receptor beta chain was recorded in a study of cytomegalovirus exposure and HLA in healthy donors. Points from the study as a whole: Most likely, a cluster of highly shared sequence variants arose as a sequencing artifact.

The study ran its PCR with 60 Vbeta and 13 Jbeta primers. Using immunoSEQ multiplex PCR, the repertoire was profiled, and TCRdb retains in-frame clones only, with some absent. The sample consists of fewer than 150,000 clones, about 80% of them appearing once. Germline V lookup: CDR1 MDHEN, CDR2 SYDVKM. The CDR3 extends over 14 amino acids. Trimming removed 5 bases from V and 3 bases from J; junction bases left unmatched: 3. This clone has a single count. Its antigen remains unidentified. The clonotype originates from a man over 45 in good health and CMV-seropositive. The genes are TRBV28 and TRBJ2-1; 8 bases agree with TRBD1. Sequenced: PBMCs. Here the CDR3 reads CASSLDRGYNEQFF. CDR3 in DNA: TGTGCCAGCAGTCTCGACAGGGGCTACAATGAGCAGTTCTTC.